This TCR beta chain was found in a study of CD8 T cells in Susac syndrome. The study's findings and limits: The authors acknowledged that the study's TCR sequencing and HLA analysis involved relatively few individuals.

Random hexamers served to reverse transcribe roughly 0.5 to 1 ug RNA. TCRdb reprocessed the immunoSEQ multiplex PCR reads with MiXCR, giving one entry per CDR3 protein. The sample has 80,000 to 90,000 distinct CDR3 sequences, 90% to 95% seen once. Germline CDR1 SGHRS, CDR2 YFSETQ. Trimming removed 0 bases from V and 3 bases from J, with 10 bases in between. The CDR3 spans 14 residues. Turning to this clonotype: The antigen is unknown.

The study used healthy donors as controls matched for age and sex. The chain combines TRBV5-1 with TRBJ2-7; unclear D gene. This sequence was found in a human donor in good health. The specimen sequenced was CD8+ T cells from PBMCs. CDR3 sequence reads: CASSLALFSYEQYF. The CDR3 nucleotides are TGCGCCAGCAGCTTGGCCCTATTCAGCTACGAGCAGTACTTC.